This is a list of T cell receptor beta chains from one sample in a study of blood T cell repertoires in COVID-19. The table came from immunoSEQ multiplex PCR; TCRdb's copy has only in-frame clones and leaves some out. The sample holds roughly 240,000 clones, 87% seen once. Material: PBMCs or T cells enriched from blood (not recorded which). These TCRs come from a woman aged 25 to 39 with acute COVID-19. CDR3s include the opening cysteine and the closing phenylalanine or tryptophan. A D gene is named only where the DNA matches it firmly. Rows may omit the clone size; those that give it use once, few, many or a size class.

clone_size j_call v_call d_call cdr3_aa cdr3_nt
- TRBJ1-2 TRBV6-5 - CASSYSKFRVYGYTF TGTGCCAGCAGTTACTCGAAGTTCAGGGTCTATGGCTACACCTTC
- TRBJ1-1 TRBV7-8 - CASSRGEGRAFF TGTGCCAGCAGCCGGGGTGAGGGGAGGGCTTTCTTT
few TRBJ1-5 TRBV5-6 - CASSLMTEPQHF TGTGCCAGCAGCTTGATGACAGAGCCCCAGCATTTT
- TRBJ2-5 TRBV5-1 TRBD2 CASSTGLAGVETQYF TGCGCCAGCAGCACGGGACTAGCGGGGGTAGAGACCCAGTACTTC
- TRBJ2-7 TRBV11-3 - CASSKTTGAYEQYF TGTGCCAGCAGCAAGACGACAGGTGCCTACGAGCAGTACTTC
- TRBJ1-2 TRBV30 - CAWTRLGGMGYGYTF TGTGCCTGGACCCGACTCGGGGGAATGGGGTATGGCTACACCTTC
- TRBJ1-5 TRBV4-1 TRBD1 CASSQVRMDRGNQPQHF TGCGCCAGCAGCCAAGTTCGAATGGACAGGGGCAATCAGCCCCAGCATTTT
- TRBJ1-6 TRBV7-9 - CASSTRTAETYNSPLHF TGTGCCAGCAGCACCCGGACAGCCGAAACCTATAATTCACCCCTCCACTTT
- TRBJ1-6 TRBV3-1/TRBV3-2 TRBD1 CASSQGFWAGGKDSPLHF TGTGCCAGCAGCCAAGGTTTTTGGGCAGGGGGCAAGGATTCACCCCTCCACTTT
once TRBJ1-6 TRBV5-6 TRBD1 CASSSTGTGVRLGSPLHF TGTGCCAGCAGCTCCACCGGGACAGGGGTACGTTTAGGATCACCCCTCCACTTT
- TRBJ2-1 TRBV12-3/TRBV12-4 - CASSLERGGGFF TGTGCCAGCAGTTTAGAGCGGGGAGGGGGGTTCTTC
- TRBJ1-1 TRBV10-2 TRBD1 CASSPRTGNTEAFF TGCGCCAGCTCTCCCCGGACAGGGAACACTGAAGCTTTCTTT
- TRBJ2-3 TRBV24-1 TRBD2 CATSDRTSGDTDTQYF TGTGCCACCAGTGATAGGACTAGCGGGGATACAGATACGCAGTATTTT
once TRBJ2-3 TRBV7-2 TRBD2 CASSETGTSGYTQYF TGTGCCAGCAGCGAGACCGGGACTAGCGGATATACGCAGTATTTT
- TRBJ1-2 TRBV27 - CASSPTGRYGYTF TGTGCCAGCAGTCCAACAGGGCGGTATGGCTACACCTTC
- TRBJ1-2 TRBV27 TRBD1 CASSHRGKSYGYTF TGTGCCAGCAGTCACAGGGGAAAAAGCTATGGCTACACCTTC
- TRBJ2-7 TRBV5-4 TRBD1 CASSLVGTGEEQYF TGTGCCAGCAGCTTGGTTGGGACAGGGGAAGAGCAGTACTTC
- TRBJ1-1 TRBV4-1 - CASGRTLNTEAFF TGCGCCAGCGGAAGGACACTGAACACTGAAGCTTTCTTT
- TRBJ1-6 TRBV6-5 - CASTYLGASPLHF TGTGCCAGCACCTACCTGGGAGCTTCACCCCTCCACTTT
- TRBJ2-7 TRBV6-1 TRBD1 CASSEEGQGAFEQYF TGTGCCAGCAGTGAAGAGGGGCAGGGGGCTTTCGAGCAGTACTTC
- TRBJ1-2 TRBV30 - CAWSQTFKGGYTF TGTGCCTGGAGTCAGACATTTAAAGGTGGCTACACCTTC
- TRBJ1-1 TRBV27 - CASQKGGRTEAFF TGTGCCAGCCAAAAGGGAGGGAGGACTGAAGCTTTCTTT
- TRBJ1-2 TRBV7-2 - CASSLDWRTGSDYGYTF TGTGCCAGCAGCTTAGATTGGAGAACAGGGAGTGACTATGGCTACACCTTC
- TRBJ2-7 TRBV7-8 - CASSRQLSYEQYF TGTGCCAGCAGCCGACAGTTATCCTACGAGCAGTACTTC
- TRBJ2-1 TRBV29-1 - CSVEDQTGTPQVF TGCAGCGTTGAAGATCAAACCGGGACTCCTCAGGTCTTC
- TRBJ2-5 TRBV11-2 - CASSLVATQYF TGTGCCAGCAGCTTAGTAGCGACCCAGTACTTC
- TRBJ2-5 TRBV20-1 - CSASSREETQYF TGCAGTGCTAGTTCCAGGGAAGAGACCCAGTACTTC
- TRBJ1-2 TRBV15 TRBD1 CATRATGGDGYTF TGTGCCACCAGGGCCACAGGGGGCGATGGCTACACCTTC
- TRBJ1-6 TRBV4-1 - CASSQNAGRSYNSPLHF TGCGCCAGCAGCCAAAATGCGGGACGTTCCTATAATTCACCCCTCCACTTT
few TRBJ1-5 TRBV4-3 - CASSQDSGSNQPQHF TGCGCCAGCAGCCAAGATTCCGGTAGCAATCAGCCCCAGCATTTT
- TRBJ1-1 TRBV4-2 - CASSRGAMNTEAFF TGTGCCAGCAGCCGGGGAGCCATGAACACTGAAGCTTTCTTT
- TRBJ1-4 TRBV12-3/TRBV12-4 - CASSLPQGRKLFF TGTGCCAGCAGTTTGCCCCAGGGGAGAAAACTGTTTTTT
few TRBJ2-5 TRBV5-6 - CASSLVGTEETQYF TGTGCCAGCAGCTTGGTTGGGACTGAAGAGACCCAGTACTTC
- TRBJ1-2 TRBV7-9 TRBD1 CASSLGPRNRGGYGYTF TGTGCCAGCAGCTTAGGCCCTCGAAACAGGGGAGGCTATGGCTACACCTTC
- TRBJ2-2 TRBV10-2 TRBD2 CASRTSGGGTGELFF TGCGCCAGCAGAACTAGCGGGGGGGGGACCGGGGAGCTGTTTTTT
- TRBJ1-1 TRBV19 TRBD1 CASRPGGTGTEAFF TGTGCCAGTAGACCAGGAGGGACAGGGACTGAAGCTTTCTTT
- TRBJ2-1 TRBV9 - CASSDRIAANEQFF TGTGCCAGCAGCGATCGGATAGCGGCTAATGAGCAGTTCTTC
- TRBJ1-6 TRBV5-4 - CASTLDGVSPLHF TGTGCCAGCACCCTCGACGGGGTTTCACCCCTCCACTTT
once TRBJ1-2 TRBV15 - CATSREKGDYGYTF TGTGCCACCAGCAGGGAGAAGGGGGACTATGGCTACACCTTC
- TRBJ2-5 TRBV28 TRBD2 CASSSRTSGGAWETQYF TGTGCCAGCAGTTCGCGGACTAGCGGGGGGGCCTGGGAGACCCAGTACTTC
few TRBJ1-2 TRBV4-3 - CASSQDQGWGYTF TGCGCCAGCAGCCAAGATCAGGGTTGGGGCTACACCTTC
- TRBJ1-2 TRBV27 TRBD1 CATTSGQGDYGYTF TGTGCCACCACTTCTGGACAGGGAGACTATGGCTACACCTTC
- TRBJ2-7 TRBV5-5 - CASSFAGTVYEQYF TGTGCCAGCAGCTTCGCTGGGACTGTATACGAGCAGTACTTC
- TRBJ1-5 TRBV6-2/TRBV6-3 - CASSPSFGLSNQPQHF TGTGCCAGCAGCCCCTCCTTCGGACTTAGCAATCAGCCCCAGCATTTT
few TRBJ2-3 TRBV19 TRBD2 CASSSVTSEDTDTQYF TGTGCCAGTAGTTCAGTAACTAGCGAAGACACAGATACGCAGTATTTT